The 13 T cell receptor beta chains below all came from one sample that was sequenced in a study of circulating and synovial CD4+ cells in juvenile arthritis. Produced via immunoSEQ multiplex PCR; TCRdb's table is partial and in-frame only. The sample records 39,000 or so clones, roughly 94% being singletons. The sequenced sample consisted of CD4+ T cells from blood. The receptors here all came from a human donor with juvenile idiopathic arthritis.

The V gene is TRBV10-1, the J gene TRBJ2-5; unclear D gene. The DNA end is more similar to TRBJ2-7, so the J call may be wrong. The CDR3 totals 12 residues. Germline lookup yields CDR1 WNHNN and CDR2 SYGVQD (reference sequence). The CDR3 sequence: CASIEISYEQYF. CDR3 DNA sequence: TGCGCCAGCATAGAGATCTCCTACGAGCAGTACTTC.

The CDR3 loop is CASSRGQLNTEAFF. As DNA, the CDR3 is TGTGCCAGCAGCCGGGGACAGCTGAACACTGAAGCTTTCTTT. This rearrangement joins TRBV7-9 to TRBJ1-1; TRBD1 agrees at 7 bases. The CDR3 is made up of 14 amino acids. The V gene end was trimmed by 5 bases and the J gene end by 0 bases; junction bases not matched to a gene: 3. CDR1 and CDR2 (germline): SEHNR, FQNEAQ (reference sequence).

The chain links TRBV30 to TRBJ2-1; 9 bases map to TRBD2. CDR3 length: 13 residues. The V gene's germline CDR1 is GTSNPN and CDR2 SVGIG (reference sequence). With V trimmed by 4 bases and J by 15 bases, 13 bases remained unmatched. CDR3: CAWTVRGGRAPFF. CDR3 nucleotides: TGTGCCTGGACAGTGCGGGGGGGTCGGGCGCCGTTCTTC.

This clone was counted a single time. The chain couples TRBV7-6 to TRBJ1-5; 7 bases align to TRBD1. The CDR3 consists of 15 residues. Per the germline V gene, CDR1 is SGHVS and CDR2 is FNYEAQ. The J segment lost 0 bases and the V segment lost 5 bases, leaving 4 bases of the junction unmatched. The CDR3 protein is CASSQGQPSNQPQHF. As DNA, the CDR3 is TGTGCCAGCAGCCAGGGACAGCCTAGCAATCAGCCCCAGCATTTT.

The chain joins TRBV19 to TRBJ2-7; D might be TRBD1 (7 bases). V lost 3 bases and J 0 bases, leaving 12 bases between the germline ends. CDR1 LNHDA and CDR2 SQIVND come from the germline V gene (reference sequence). The CDR3 is 15 residues long. The CDR3 region is CASSMEGASSYEQYF. CDR3 DNA sequence: TGTGCCAGTAGTATGGAGGGGGCCAGCTCCTACGAGCAGTACTTC.

The V and J genes are TRBV29-1 and TRBJ1-2; 7 bases agree with TRBD1. The CDR3 covers 11 residues. The V gene's germline CDR1 is SQVTM and CDR2 ANQGSEA. After removal of 7 bases from V and 8 bases from J, the junction contained 7 bases not matched to a gene. The CDR3 spells CSADRAGGYTF. CDR3 DNA sequence: TGCAGCGCTGACAGGGCCGGGGGCTACACCTTC.

J is TRBJ1-5 and V is TRBV5-5; no clear D. CDR3 size: 14 residues. Germline CDR1 is SGHKS and CDR2 is YYEKEE (reference sequence). V gave up 7 bases and J gave up 5 bases, with 16 bases separating them. DNA for the CDR3: TGTGCCAGCGGACTACAAGGTTCTCATCAGCCCCAGCATTTT. Protein: CASGLQGSHQPQHF.

The chain is built from TRBV6-6 and TRBJ2-5; possible D gene TRBD2, 5 bases. This CDR3 comprises 13 residues. V was trimmed by 7 bases and J by 5 bases, leaving 14 bases between them. Germline-derived CDR1 and CDR2 are MNHNY and SVGAGI (reference sequence). CDR3 region: CASTYGSVETQYF. CDR3 in DNA: TGTGCCAGCACCTATGGTAGCGTGGAGACCCAGTACTTC.

In its sample, this clone was seen once. This chain links TRBV19 with TRBJ2-7; D may be TRBD2 (6 bases). Germline-derived CDR1 and CDR2 are LNHDA and SQIVND (reference sequence). V lost 3 bases and J 4 bases, leaving 16 bases between the germline ends. The CDR3 is made up of 15 amino acids. CDR3 nucleotide sequence: TGTGCCAGTAGTATCGAGGGACTGACAACATACGAGCAGTACTTC. Translation: CASSIEGLTTYEQYF.

This rearrangement joins TRBV29-1 to TRBJ2-7, with D maybe TRBD2 (5 bases). V was pared by 0 bases and J by 6 bases, with 15 bases between. The CDR3 sequence is 14 residues long. Looked up from germline, CDR1 is SQVTM and CDR2 is ANQGSEA. The CDR3 nucleotides are TGCAGCGTTGAAGATGAGGGTAGCCTCGGCGAGCAGTACTTC. It is translated as CSVEDEGSLGEQYF.

V usage is TRBV7-3 and J usage is TRBJ1-5; maybe TRBD1 (5 bases). CDR1 SGHTA and CDR2 FQGTGA come from the germline V gene. V dropped 5 bases and J dropped 5 bases, with 10 bases sitting between them. CDR3 length equals 13 residues. In nucleotides, the CDR3 is TGTGCCAGCAGCCCTGACAGAGATCAGCCCCAGCATTTT. It specifies CASSPDRDQPQHF.

This chain uses TRBV4-3 with TRBJ1-2, with 8 bases aligning to TRBD1. CDR3 size: 14 residues. J gave up 8 bases and V 4 bases, and 9 bases lay outside the gene matches. Germline V gene data show CDR1 as LGHNA and CDR2 as YSLEER. Here the CDR3 DNA reads TGCGCCAGCAGCCTCACGACAGGGGACGGGGGCTACACCTTC. It specifies CASSLTTGDGGYTF.

This clone was recorded only once. The chain employs TRBV5-1 and TRBJ2-3; 8 nucleotides match TRBD2. After removal of 1 base from V and 3 bases from J, the junction contained 7 bases not matched to a gene. This CDR3 spans 16 amino acids. Looked up from germline, CDR1 is SGHRS and CDR2 is YFSETQ. This chain's CDR3 is CASSLLAGGGTDTQYF. DNA of the CDR3: TGCGCCAGCAGCTTGTTGGCGGGGGGAGGGACAGATACGCAGTATTTT.